The clone carrying this T cell receptor (beta chain) appeared a few times. The CDR3 has 16 amino acids. V lost 2 bases, J lost 3 bases, and 8 bases stayed unmatched. CDR1 is SGHRS, CDR2 YFSETQ, per germline. The data originate from a study of blood T cells in healthy people across ages. Together with a sample-barcoded 5' primer, a J-beta primer mix was included in a second PCR lasting about 6 to 12 cycles. TCRdb re-derived calls from the 5' RACE reads in MiXCR, one entry per CDR3 protein. The sample yields over 950,000 distinct CDR3 sequences, roughly two fifths seen once. V gene TRBV5-1 combines with J gene TRBJ1-2; 9 nucleotides agree with TRBD1. What was sequenced was blood. The sequence was collected from a man in his late teens or twenties in good health. CDR3 region: CASSLMGQGGDYGYTF. The CDR3 bases are TGCGCCAGCAGCTTAATGGGACAGGGTGGTGACTATGGCTACACCTTC.